This T cell receptor beta chain was obtained from a study of cytomegalovirus exposure and HLA in healthy donors. Study findings and constraints: Subsequent analysis revealed that first-cohort TCR clusters tended to co-occur in the roughly 120 validation repertoires. The study found most TCR sequences rare, yet found some public TCRs in many donors. Confirmation was obtained in vitro that three CMV-associated chains are specific for CMV antigens.

Turning to this clone: Its antigen is unidentified.

This CDR3 is 13 amino acids long. Germline-derived CDR1 and CDR2 are SEHNR and FQNEAQ (reference sequence). V was shortened by 1 base and J by 6 bases, with 10 bases between the two germline ends. The assay was immunoSEQ multiplex PCR, and TCRdb's table has in-frame clones only and misses some. This table holds roughly 200,000 clones, 80% to 85% found once. The donors were members of the validation cohort comprising 120 subjects, separate from the approximately 630-subject first cohort. This TCR was sampled from a woman aged 25 to 39 in good health and CMV-seronegative. The chain employs TRBV7-9 and TRBJ2-7; no definite D call. Sequenced sample: PBMCs. The CDR3 is CASSLERLSEQYF. CDR3 sequence (DNA): TGTGCCAGCAGCTTAGAACGACTTTCCGAGCAGTACTTC.